This T cell receptor beta chain stems from a study of T-cell reconstitution after alpha-beta-depleted transplantation in children. Per the germline V gene, CDR1 is SQVTM and CDR2 is ANQGSEA. This CDR3 comprises 13 residues. V lost 7 bases to trimming and J lost 4 bases, with 17 bases between them. Preparation of the TCRbeta library used unique molecular identifiers. TCRdb itself ran the PCR reads through MiXCR, one entry per CDR3 protein. This table holds about half a million distinct CDR3 sequences, approximately 13% found once. This sample comprised PBMCs from the stem cell graft donor, obtained from the stem cell graft. The rearrangement links TRBV29-1 to TRBJ2-7; D is tentatively TRBD1 or TRBD2 (5 bases each). The receptor was isolated from a human donor who donated a stem cell graft to a child with combined immunodeficiency. Written as DNA, the CDR3 is TGCAGCGCCCTGGTCGTAGGGGAGTACGAGCAGTACTTC. As protein: CSALVVGEYEQYF.